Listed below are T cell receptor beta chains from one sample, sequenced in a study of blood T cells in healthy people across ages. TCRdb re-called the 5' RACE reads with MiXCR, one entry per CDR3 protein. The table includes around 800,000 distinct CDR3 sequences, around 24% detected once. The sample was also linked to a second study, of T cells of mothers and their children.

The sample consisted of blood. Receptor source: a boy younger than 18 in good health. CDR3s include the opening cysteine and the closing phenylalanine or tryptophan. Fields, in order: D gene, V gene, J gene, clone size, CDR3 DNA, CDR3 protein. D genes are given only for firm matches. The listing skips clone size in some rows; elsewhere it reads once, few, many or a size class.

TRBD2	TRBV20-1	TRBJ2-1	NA	TGCAGTGCTAGAGATGCTAGCGGGGGGCGTGGTGAGCAGTTCTTC	CSARDASGGRGEQFF
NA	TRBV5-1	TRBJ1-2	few	TGCGCCAGCAGCTTGGAGGCAGGGGCATATGGCTACACCTTC	CASSLEAGAYGYTF
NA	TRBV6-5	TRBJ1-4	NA	TGTGCCAGCAGTCCCGGTAGTGGGGAGGCCTCGATGTATGAACTGTTTTTT	CASSPGSGEASMYELFF
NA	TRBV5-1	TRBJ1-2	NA	TGCGCCAGCAGCTCGGGAACGGACGTTTATGGCTACACCTTC	CASSSGTDVYGYTF
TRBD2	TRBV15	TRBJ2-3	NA	TGTGCCACCAGCAGAGGAGGGACTAGCAGAGATACGCAGTATTTT	CATSRGGTSRDTQYF
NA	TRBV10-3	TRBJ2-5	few	TGTGCCATCACCCTGACAGGAGTGGAGACCCAGTACTTC	CAITLTGVETQYF
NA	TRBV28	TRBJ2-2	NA	TGTGCCACCACCCAGGGAACCAACACCGGGGAGCTGGTTTTT	CATTQGTNTGELVF
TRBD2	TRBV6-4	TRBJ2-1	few	TGTGCCAGCAGTCCCGGGACTAGCGGTGTTGATGAGCAGTTCTTC	CASSPGTSGVDEQFF
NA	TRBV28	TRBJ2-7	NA	TGTGCCAGCAGGCCTATGGGCAGCCCGAGCTCCTACGAGCAGTACTTC	CASRPMGSPSSYEQYF
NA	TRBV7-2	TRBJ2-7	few	TGTGCCAGCAGCCTCCAGGAAACGATTGGCGGAGTCCCCCCCTACGAGCAGTACTTC	CASSLQETIGGVPPYEQYF
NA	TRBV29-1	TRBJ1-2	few	TGCAGCGTTTTTGAGGAATCTGGCTACACCTTC	CSVFEESGYTF
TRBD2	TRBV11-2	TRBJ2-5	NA	TGTGCCAGCACCAAACTCACTAGCGGGGCGAGGGAGACCCAGTACTTC	CASTKLTSGARETQYF
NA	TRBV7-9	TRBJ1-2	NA	TGTGCCAGCAGCTTAATGGAGGAGTTGGGCTACACCTTC	CASSLMEELGYTF
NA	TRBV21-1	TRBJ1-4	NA	TGTGCCAGCAGCAAATCCCTCAGTCCAACTAATGAAAAACTGTTTTTT	CASSKSLSPTNEKLFF
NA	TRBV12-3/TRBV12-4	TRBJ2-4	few	TGTGCCAGCAGACTAGGACCGCCAGCGGTGTTAAGCATTCAGTACTTC	CASRLGPPAVLSIQYF
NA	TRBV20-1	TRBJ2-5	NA	TGCAGTGCTAGAGTACCTGGGGACCCCCGGGTAGAGACCCAGTACTTC	CSARVPGDPRVETQYF
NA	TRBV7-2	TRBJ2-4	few	TGTGCCAGCAGCTTAGTAGGCCAGATAGCCAAAAACATTCAGTACTTC	CASSLVGQIAKNIQYF
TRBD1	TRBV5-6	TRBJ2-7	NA	TGTGCCAGCAGCTTGCAGGGGGCCGACGAGCAGTACTTC	CASSLQGADEQYF
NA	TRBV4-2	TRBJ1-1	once	TGTGCCAGCAGCCAAGGGGAGGGATTGAACACTGAAGCTTTCTTT	CASSQGEGLNTEAFF
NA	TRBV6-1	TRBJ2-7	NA	TGTGCCAGCAACCCTGCCTGGGCCAGGGACCACTACGAGCAGTACTTC	CASNPAWARDHYEQYF
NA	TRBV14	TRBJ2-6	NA	TGTGCCAGCAGCCGCGTGGTCTCTGGGGCCAACGTCCTGACTTTC	CASSRVVSGANVLTF
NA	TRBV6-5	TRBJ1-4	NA	TGTGCCAGCAGTTACTCGACGGTCTGGGGCCTGAATGAAAAACTGTTTTTT	CASSYSTVWGLNEKLFF
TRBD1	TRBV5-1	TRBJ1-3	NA	TGCGCCGGCAGCACGAGGGGACAGGTCGGAAACACCATATATTTT	CAGSTRGQVGNTIYF
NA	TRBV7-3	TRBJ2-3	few	TGTGCCAGCAGCTTGGGATACTATGGGGCCACAGATACGCAGTATTTT	CASSLGYYGATDTQYF
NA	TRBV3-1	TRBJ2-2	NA	TGTGCCAGCAGCCATATCGGGCGGCGGGTCCAGGGAAAAGTAACGAACACCGGGGAGCTGTCTTTT	CASSHIGRRVQGKVTNTGELSF
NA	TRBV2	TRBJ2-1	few	TGTGCCAGCAGTGAATCGAGACAGGCCCATGAGCAGTTCTTC	CASSESRQAHEQFF
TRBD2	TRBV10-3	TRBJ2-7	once	TGTGCCATCAGCGCTAGCGGGGGTTACGAGCAGTACTTC	CAISASGGYEQYF
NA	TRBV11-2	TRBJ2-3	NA	TGTGCCAGCAGCTCTAATGGGGACGGAGGCACAGATACGCAGTATTTT	CASSSNGDGGTDTQYF
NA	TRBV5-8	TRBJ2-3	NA	TGTGCCAGCAGCTTGGCCAACCAGCCAGATACGCAGTATTTT	CASSLANQPDTQYF
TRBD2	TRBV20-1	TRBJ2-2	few	TGCAGTGCTAGGGGACTAGCGGGGGGCATGACCGGGGAGCTGTTTTTT	CSARGLAGGMTGELFF
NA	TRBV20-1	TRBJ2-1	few	TGCAGTGCTTCCGGGACCGACCTAGACAATGAGCAGTTCTTC	CSASGTDLDNEQFF